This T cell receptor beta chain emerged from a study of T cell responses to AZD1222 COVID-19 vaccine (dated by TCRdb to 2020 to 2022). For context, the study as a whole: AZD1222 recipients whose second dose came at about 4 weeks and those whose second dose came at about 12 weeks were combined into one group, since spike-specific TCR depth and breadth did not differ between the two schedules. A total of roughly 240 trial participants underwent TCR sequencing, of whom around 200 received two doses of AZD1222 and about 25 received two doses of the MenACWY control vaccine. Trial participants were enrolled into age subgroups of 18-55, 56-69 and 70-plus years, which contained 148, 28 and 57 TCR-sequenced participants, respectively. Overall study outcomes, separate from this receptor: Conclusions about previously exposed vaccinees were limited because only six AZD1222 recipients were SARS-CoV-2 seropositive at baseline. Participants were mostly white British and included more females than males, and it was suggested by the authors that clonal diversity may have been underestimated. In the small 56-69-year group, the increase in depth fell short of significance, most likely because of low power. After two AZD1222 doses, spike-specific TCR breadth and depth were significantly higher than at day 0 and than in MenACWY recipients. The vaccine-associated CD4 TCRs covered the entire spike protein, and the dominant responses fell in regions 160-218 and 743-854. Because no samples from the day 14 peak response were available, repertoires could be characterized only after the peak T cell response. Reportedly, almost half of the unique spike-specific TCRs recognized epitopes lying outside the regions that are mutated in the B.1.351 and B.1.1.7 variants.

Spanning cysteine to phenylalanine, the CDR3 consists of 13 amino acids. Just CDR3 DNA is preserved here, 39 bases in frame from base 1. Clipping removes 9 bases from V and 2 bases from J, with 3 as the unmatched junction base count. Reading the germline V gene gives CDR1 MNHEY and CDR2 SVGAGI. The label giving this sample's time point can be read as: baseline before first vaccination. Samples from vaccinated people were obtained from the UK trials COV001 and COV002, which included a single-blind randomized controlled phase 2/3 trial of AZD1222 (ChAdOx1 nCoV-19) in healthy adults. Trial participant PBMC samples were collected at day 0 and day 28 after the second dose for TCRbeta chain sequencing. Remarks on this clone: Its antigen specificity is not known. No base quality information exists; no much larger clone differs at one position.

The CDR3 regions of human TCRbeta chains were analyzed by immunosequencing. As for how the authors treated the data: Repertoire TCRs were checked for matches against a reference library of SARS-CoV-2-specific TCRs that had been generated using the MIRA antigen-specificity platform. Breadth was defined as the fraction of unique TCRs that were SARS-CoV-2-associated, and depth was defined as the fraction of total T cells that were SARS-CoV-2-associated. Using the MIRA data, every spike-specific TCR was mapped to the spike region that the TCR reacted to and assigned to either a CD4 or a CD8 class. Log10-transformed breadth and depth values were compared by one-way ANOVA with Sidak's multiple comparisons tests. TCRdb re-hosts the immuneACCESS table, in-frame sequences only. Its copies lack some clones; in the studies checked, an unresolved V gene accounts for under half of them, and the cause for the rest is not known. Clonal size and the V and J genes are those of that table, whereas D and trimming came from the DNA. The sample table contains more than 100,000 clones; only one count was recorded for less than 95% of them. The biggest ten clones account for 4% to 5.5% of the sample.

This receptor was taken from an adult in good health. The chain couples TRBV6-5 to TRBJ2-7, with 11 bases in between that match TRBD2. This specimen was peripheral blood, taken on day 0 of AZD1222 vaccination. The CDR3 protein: CASSSGGPYEQYF. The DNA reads TGTGCCAGTTCTAGCGGGGGGCCCTACGAGCAGTACTTC.